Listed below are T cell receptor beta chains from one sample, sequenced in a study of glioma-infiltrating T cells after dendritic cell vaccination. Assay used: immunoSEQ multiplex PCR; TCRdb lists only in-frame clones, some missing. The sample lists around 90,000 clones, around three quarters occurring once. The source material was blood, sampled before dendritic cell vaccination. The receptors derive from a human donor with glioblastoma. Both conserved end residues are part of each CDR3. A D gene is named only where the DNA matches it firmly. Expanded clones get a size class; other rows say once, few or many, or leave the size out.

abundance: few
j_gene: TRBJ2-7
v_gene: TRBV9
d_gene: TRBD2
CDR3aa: CASSVDPLAGIRGEQYF
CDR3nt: TGTGCCAGCAGCGTAGACCCCCTAGCGGGAATCAGAGGCGAGCAGTACTTC

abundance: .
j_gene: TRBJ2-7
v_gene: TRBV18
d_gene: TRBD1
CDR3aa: CASSPTGGYEQYF
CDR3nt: TGTGCCAGCTCACCGACAGGGGGGTACGAGCAGTACTTC

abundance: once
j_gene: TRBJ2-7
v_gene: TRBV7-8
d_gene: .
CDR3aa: CASRQRGGPHEQYF
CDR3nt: TGTGCCAGCAGGCAAAGGGGGGGGCCCCACGAGCAGTACTTC

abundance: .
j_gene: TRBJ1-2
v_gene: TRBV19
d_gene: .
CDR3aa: CASSEPLTGYGYTF
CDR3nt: TGTGCCAGTAGTGAGCCCCTGACAGGCTATGGCTACACCTTC

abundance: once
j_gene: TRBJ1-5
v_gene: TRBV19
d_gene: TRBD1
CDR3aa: CASSIGQGGQPQHF
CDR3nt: TGTGCCAGTAGTATCGGGCAGGGGGGTCAGCCCCAGCATTTT

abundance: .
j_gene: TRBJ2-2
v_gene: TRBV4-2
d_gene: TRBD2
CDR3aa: CASSQGPATGGGSGELFF
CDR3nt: TGTGCCAGCAGCCAGGGACCGGCTACGGGGGGAGGGTCCGGGGAGCTGTTTTTT

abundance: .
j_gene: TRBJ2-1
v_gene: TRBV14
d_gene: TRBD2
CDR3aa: CASSQDRAGTSGRNGNEQFF
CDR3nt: TGTGCCAGCAGCCAAGATAGGGCCGGGACTAGCGGGAGGAACGGCAATGAGCAGTTCTTC

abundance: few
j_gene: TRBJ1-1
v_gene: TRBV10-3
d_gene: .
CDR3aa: CAISPSDTEAFF
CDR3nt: TGTGCCATCAGTCCCTCGGACACTGAAGCTTTCTTT

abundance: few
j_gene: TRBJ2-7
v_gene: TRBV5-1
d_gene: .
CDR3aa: CASSSYEASEQYF
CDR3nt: TGCGCCAGCAGCTCCTACGAGGCCAGCGAGCAGTACTTC

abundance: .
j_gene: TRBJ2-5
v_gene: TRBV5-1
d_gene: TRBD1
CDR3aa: CASSLGTGVETQYF
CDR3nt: TGCGCCAGCAGCTTGGGGACAGGGGTGGAGACCCAGTACTTC

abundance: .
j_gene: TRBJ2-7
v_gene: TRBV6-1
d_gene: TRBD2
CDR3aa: CASKAGAPSEQYF
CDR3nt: TGTGCCAGCAAAGCGGGGGCCCCCAGCGAGCAGTACTTC

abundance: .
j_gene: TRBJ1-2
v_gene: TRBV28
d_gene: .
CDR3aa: CATLSGTNYGYTF
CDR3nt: TGTGCCACCCTGTCCGGGACAAACTATGGCTACACCTTC

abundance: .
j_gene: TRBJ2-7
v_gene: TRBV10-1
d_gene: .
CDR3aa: CASSESTAGMGRKEQYF
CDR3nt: TGCGCCAGCAGTGAGTCGACGGCGGGGATGGGTAGGAAAGAGCAGTACTTC

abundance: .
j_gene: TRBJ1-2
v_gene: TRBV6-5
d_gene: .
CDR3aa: CASSPHLPDGYTF
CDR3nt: TGTGCCAGCAGCCCTCACCTACCCGATGGCTACACCTTC

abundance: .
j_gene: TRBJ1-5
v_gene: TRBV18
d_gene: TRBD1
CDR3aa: CASSPSGTVSNQPQHF
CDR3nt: TGTGCCAGCTCACCTTCCGGGACAGTAAGCAATCAGCCCCAGCATTTT

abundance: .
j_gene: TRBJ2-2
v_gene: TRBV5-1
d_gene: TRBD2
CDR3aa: CASSLTSGSVGGELFF
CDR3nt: TGCGCCAGCAGCCTGACTAGCGGGAGTGTCGGCGGGGAGCTGTTTTTT

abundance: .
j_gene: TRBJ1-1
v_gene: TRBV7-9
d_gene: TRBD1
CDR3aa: CASSLETGLNTEAFF
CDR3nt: TGTGCCAGCAGCTTGGAGACAGGGTTGAACACTGAAGCTTTCTTT

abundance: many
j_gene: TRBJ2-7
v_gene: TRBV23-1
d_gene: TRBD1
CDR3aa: CASDRGYEQYF
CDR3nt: TGCGCCAGCGACAGGGGCTACGAGCAGTACTTC

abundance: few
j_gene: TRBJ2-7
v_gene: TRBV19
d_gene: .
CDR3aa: CASSSLGTFTEQYF
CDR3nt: TGTGCCAGTAGTTCCCTGGGGACTTTTACTGAGCAGTACTTC

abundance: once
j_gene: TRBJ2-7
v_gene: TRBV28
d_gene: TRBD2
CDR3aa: CASTRLAGGLNYEQYF
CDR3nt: TGTGCCAGCACCAGACTAGCGGGAGGGCTAAACTACGAGCAGTACTTC

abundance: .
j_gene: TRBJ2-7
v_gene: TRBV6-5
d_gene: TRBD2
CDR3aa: CASSFWTSGYEQYF
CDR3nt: TGTGCCAGCAGTTTCTGGACTAGCGGCTACGAGCAGTACTTC

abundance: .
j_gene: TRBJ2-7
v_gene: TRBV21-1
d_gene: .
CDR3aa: CASSPGGSRAYEQYF
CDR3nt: TGTGCCAGCAGCCCAGGAGGGTCGCGAGCCTACGAGCAGTACTTC

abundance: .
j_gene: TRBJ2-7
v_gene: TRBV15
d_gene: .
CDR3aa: CATRAIDREEYEQYF
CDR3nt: TGTGCCACCAGGGCCATTGACAGGGAGGAATACGAGCAGTACTTC

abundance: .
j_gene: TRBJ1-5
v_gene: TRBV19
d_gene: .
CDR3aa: CASTAGRGETQPQHF
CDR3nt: TGTGCCAGTACAGCGGGTAGAGGCGAAACTCAGCCCCAGCATTTT

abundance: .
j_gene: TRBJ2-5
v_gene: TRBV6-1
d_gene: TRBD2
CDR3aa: CASSRREGQVSQYF
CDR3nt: TGTGCCAGCAGTAGGCGGGAGGGCCAAGTTTCCCAGTACTTC

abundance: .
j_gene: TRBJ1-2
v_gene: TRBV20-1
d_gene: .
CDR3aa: CSASLYYGYTF
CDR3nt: TGCAGTGCCTCCCTCTACTATGGCTACACCTTC

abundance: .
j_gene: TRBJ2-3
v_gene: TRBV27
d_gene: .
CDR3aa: CASSLNSDTQYF
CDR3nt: TGTGCCAGCAGTTTAAACTCAGATACGCAGTATTTT

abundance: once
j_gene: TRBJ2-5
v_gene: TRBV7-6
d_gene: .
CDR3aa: CASSGLTGVWETQYF
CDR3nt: TGTGCCAGCAGCGGCTTGACAGGAGTCTGGGAGACCCAGTACTTC

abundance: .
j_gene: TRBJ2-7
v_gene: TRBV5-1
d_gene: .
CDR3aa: CASSSSGTGNAYF
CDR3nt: TGCGCCAGCAGCTCCAGCGGGACAGGTAACGCGTACTTC

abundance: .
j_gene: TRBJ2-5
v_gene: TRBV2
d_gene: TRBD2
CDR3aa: CASRGEGLEEETQYF
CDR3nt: TGTGCCAGCAGGGGCGAGGGACTAGAGGAAGAGACCCAGTACTTC

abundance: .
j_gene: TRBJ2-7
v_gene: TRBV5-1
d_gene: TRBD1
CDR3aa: CASRDRVGASYEQYF
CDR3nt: TGCGCCAGCAGAGACAGGGTGGGTGCTTCCTACGAGCAGTACTTC

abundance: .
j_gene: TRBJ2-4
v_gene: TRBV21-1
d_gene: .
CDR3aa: CASSSTGPIGSKNIQYF
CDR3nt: TGTGCCAGCAGCTCTACAGGGCCCATCGGCTCAAAAAACATTCAGTACTTC

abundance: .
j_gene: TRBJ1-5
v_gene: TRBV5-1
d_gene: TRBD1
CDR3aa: CASSLGTGNLWNQPQHF
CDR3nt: TGCGCCAGCAGCCTTGGGACAGGGAATCTATGGAATCAGCCCCAGCATTTT

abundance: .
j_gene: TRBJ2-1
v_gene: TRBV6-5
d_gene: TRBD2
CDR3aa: CASSQLAGGLNEQFF
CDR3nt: TGTGCCAGCAGTCAACTAGCGGGGGGGCTTAATGAGCAGTTCTTC

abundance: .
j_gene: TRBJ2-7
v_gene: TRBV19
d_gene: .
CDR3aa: CASSIDHISAAQAYEQYF
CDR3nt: TGTGCCAGTAGTATAGATCATATTAGCGCGGCGCAGGCCTACGAGCAGTACTTC

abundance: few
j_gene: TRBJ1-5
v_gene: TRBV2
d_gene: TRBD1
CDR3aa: CASSRTLPGGANQPQHF
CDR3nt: TGTGCCAGCAGTCGAACATTGCCAGGGGGCGCGAATCAGCCCCAGCATTTT

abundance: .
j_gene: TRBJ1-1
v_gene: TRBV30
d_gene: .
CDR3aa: CAWSAQNTEAFF
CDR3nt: TGTGCCTGGAGTGCCCAGAACACTGAAGCTTTCTTT

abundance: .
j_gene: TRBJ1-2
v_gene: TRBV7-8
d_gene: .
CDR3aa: CASSRSFGGLQTGLDYGYTF
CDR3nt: TGTGCCAGCAGCCGGAGTTTTGGAGGGCTCCAAACCGGTCTAGACTATGGCTACACCTTC

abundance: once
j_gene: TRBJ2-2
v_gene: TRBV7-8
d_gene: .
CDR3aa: CASSFRGWDTGELFF
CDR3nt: TGTGCCAGCAGCTTTCGAGGATGGGACACCGGGGAGCTGTTTTTT

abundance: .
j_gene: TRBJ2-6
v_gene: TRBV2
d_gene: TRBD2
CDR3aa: CASSESRAGAGANVLTF
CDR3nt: TGTGCCAGCAGTGAAAGTCGGGCGGGGGCTGGGGCCAACGTCCTGACTTTC